This TCR beta chain was identified in a study of cytomegalovirus exposure and HLA in healthy donors. As for the study in general: Findings of an earlier analysis included roughly 120 million unique TCR beta sequences from roughly 200 million T cells. Study-wide results and caveats: In an earlier analysis, most TCR beta V segments were productive about 87% or about 30% of the time.

The V and J ends lost 5 bases and 1 base respectively, with 11 bases between them. This CDR3 comprises 14 residues. Looked up from germline, CDR1 is SGHTA and CDR2 is FQGTGA. Concerning this clone: Its antigen is currently unknown.

Use of 60 Vbeta and 13 Jbeta primers characterized the PCR. Assay: immunoSEQ multiplex PCR; the TCRdb copy retains only in-frame clones and omits some. The table shows about 150,000 clones, with approximately 79% occurring only once. The receptor was derived from a woman in her 30s in good health and CMV-seronegative. The chain employs TRBV7-3 and TRBJ2-5, with D possibly TRBD1 on 6 matching bases. Sequenced: PBMCs. Here the CDR3 DNA reads TGTGCCAGCAGCCCCGGGACACTCCAAGAGACCCAGTACTTC. This encodes CASSPGTLQETQYF.